This TCR beta chain came from a study of T cells in Graves' hyperthyroidism and ophthalmopathy. Study-wide results and limits: The majority of expanded thyroid clonotypes above 0.001 also appeared in blood.

About this clonotype: The antigen is not known. Because the CDR3 is missing its conserved closing phenylalanine or tryptophan, this is likely a read error.

Trimming shortened V by 6 bases and J by 0 bases, and 14 bases separated the two germline ends. Germline V gives CDR1 WSHSY, CDR2 SAAADI. The CDR3 is made up of 15 amino acids. Investigators excluded patients with uncontrolled infection, other autoimmune disease, pregnancy or lactation. Amplification yielded TCR beta CDR3 regions, with RNA transcripts as the source. The study used the HTBI primer set for a first-round RT-PCR of the TCR CDR3. TCRdb reprocessed the multiplex PCR reads via MiXCR and lists one record per CDR3 protein. The sample lists about 580,000 distinct CDR3 sequences, around 42% occurring once.

The genes are TRBV10-2 and TRBJ1-1; D unclear. The TCR originated in a woman younger than 35 with Graves' hyperthyroidism. Sequencing was performed on peripheral blood or thyroid tissue (not recorded which). CDR3 residues: CASREEPVMNTEAFL. The DNA of the CDR3 is TGCGCCAGCAGAGAGGAGCCAGTCATGAACACTGAAGCTTTCCTT.